The clone carrying this T cell receptor (beta chain) was counted once. This CDR3 has 16 residues. The V gene lost 4 bases and the J gene lost 2 bases, with 12 bases spanning the gap. Germline V CDR1 and CDR2: SEHNR, FQNEAQ (reference sequence). Sequencing used immunoSEQ multiplex PCR; TCRdb keeps in-frame clones, though not all of them. This table has under 85,000 clones, around 90% appearing once. This record comes from a study of T cell responses to AZD1222 COVID-19 vaccine. The chain carries TRBV7-9 and TRBJ1-6; no clear D. The sequencing here drew on peripheral blood, taken on day 0 of AZD1222 vaccination. The receptor's source is an adult in good health. This CDR3 reads CASSSGPVPYNSPLHF. The CDR3 DNA follows: TGTGCCAGCAGCTCGGGCCCTGTACCCTATAATTCACCCCTCCACTTT.